This TCR beta chain was captured in a study of blood T cells in healthy people across ages. Donors gave 8 to 10 milliliters of peripheral blood apiece. Whole-study findings and limits: Researchers said unsorted PBMCs prevented a conclusive naive versus antigen-experienced comparison.

The CDR3 has 17 amino acids. Germline V CDR1 and CDR2: MNHEY, SMNVEV (reference sequence). J was trimmed by 7 bases and V by 2 bases; bases with no gene match: 13. It was with a sample-barcoded 5' primer and a J-beta primer mix that a second PCR of roughly 6 to 12 cycles was run. Using its own MiXCR run on the 5' RACE reads, TCRdb lists one record per CDR3 protein. The sample consists of 540,000 or so distinct CDR3 sequences, approximately 30% of them appearing once. This clonotype was counted once. No antigen is known for it. The TCR was taken from a woman in her 70s in good health. The specimen sequenced was blood. This sequence joins TRBV27 and TRBJ2-2; 7 bases are shared with TRBD2. The CDR3 here is CASSLRMGLGGFGELFF. CDR3 nucleotides: TGTGCCAGCAGTTTAAGGATGGGTCTGGGGGGGTTCGGGGAGCTGTTTTTT.